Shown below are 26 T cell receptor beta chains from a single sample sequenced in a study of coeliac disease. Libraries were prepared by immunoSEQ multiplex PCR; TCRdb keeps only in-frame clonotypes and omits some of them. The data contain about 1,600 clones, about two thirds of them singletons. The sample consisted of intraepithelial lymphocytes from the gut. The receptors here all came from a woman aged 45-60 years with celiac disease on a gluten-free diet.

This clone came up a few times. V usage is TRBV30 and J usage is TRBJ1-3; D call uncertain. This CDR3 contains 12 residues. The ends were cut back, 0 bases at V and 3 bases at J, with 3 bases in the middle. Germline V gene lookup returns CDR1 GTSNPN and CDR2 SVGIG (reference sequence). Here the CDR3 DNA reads TGTGCCTGGAGTGTACTTGGAAACACCATATATTTT. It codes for CAWSVLGNTIYF.

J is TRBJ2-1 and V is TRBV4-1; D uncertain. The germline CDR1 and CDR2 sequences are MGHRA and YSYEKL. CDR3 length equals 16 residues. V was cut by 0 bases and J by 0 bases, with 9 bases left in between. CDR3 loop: CASSQDGPGSYNEQFF. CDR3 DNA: TGCGCCAGCAGCCAAGATGGCCCAGGCTCCTACAATGAGCAGTTCTTC.

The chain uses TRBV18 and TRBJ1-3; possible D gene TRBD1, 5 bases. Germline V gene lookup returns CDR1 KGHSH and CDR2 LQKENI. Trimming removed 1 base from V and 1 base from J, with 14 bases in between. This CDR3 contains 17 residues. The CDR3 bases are TGTGCCAGCTCACCACTGCAGGGTCGGCGTTCTGGAAACACCATATATTTT. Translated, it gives CASSPLQGRRSGNTIYF. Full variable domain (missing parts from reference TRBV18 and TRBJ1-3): NAGVMQNPRHLVRRRGQEARLRCSPMKGHSHVYWYRQLPEEGLKFMVYLQKENIIDESGMPKERFSAEFPKEGPSILRIQQVVRGDSAAYFCASSPLQGRRSGNTIYFGEGSWLTVV.

CDR3 nucleotide sequence: TGTGCCAGTAGTTTACATCGGCGGGGGGATGGCTACACCTTC. Encoded protein: CASSLHRRGDGYTF. The chain is built from TRBV19 and TRBJ1-2, with D tentatively TRBD1 (5 bases). Germline V CDR1 and CDR2: LNHDA, SQIVND (reference sequence). Trimming shortened V by 5 bases and J by 6 bases, and 16 bases separated the two germline ends. CDR3 size: 14 residues.

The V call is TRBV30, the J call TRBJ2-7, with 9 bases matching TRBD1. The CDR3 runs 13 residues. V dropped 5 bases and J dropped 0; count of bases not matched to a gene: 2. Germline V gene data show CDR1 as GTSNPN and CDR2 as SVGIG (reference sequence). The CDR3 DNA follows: TGTGCCTGGCTGACAGGGGGCTCCTACGAGCAGTACTTC. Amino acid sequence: CAWLTGGSYEQYF.

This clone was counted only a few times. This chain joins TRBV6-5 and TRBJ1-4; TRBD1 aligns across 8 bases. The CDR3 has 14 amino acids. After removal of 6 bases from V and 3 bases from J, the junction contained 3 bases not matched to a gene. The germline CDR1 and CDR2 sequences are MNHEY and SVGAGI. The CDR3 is CASSRTGSNEKLFF. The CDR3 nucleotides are TGTGCCAGCAGCAGGACAGGGTCTAATGAAAAACTGTTTTTT.

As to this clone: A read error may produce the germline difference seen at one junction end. The CDR3 loop is CTSSSDLQGMETQYF. CDR3 DNA sequence: TGTACCAGCAGCTCGGACCTACAGGGGATGGAGACCCAGTACTTC. The J gene is TRBJ2-5, the V gene TRBV5-4; 7 bases align to TRBD1. The CDR3 is made up of 15 amino acids. From germline, CDR1 is SGHNT and CDR2 YYREEE (reference sequence). Full variable domain (rest looked up from reference TRBV5-4 and TRBJ2-5): ETGVTQSPTHLIKTRGQQVTLRCSSQSGHNTVSWYQQALGQGPQFIFQYYREEENGRGNFPPRFSGLQFPNYSSELNVNALELDDSALYLCTSSSDLQGMETQYFGPGTRLLVL.

The DNA of the CDR3 is TGTGCCAGAAGCTTGGAGGGAGCAGGGAGGGTCTATGGCTACACCTTC. Amino acid sequence: CARSLEGAGRVYGYTF. The chain couples TRBV5-3 to TRBJ1-2; weak D call: TRBD1 (5 bases). TRBV5-3 is an ORF, and what it does is uncertain. The CDR3 covers 16 residues. The V gene lost 0 bases and the J gene lost 4 bases, with 16 bases spanning the gap.

CDR3 amino acids: CASSSLTGTSAEKGTDTQYF. The DNA of the CDR3 is TGTGCCAGCAGCTCTCTCACCGGGACTAGCGCGGAAAAAGGCACAGATACGCAGTATTTT. The rearrangement links TRBV5-4 to TRBJ2-3; TRBD2 aligns across 10 bases. This CDR3 spans 20 amino acids. Germline CDR1 reads SGHNT; CDR2 reads YYREEE (reference sequence). V dropped 3 bases and J dropped 1; count of bases not matched to a gene: 17. Combining the CDR3 with reference TRBV5-4 and TRBJ2-3 gives the whole variable domain ETGVTQSPTHLIKTRGQQVTLRCSSQSGHNTVSWYQQALGQGPQFIFQYYREEENGRGNFPPRFSGLQFPNYSSELNVNALELDDSALYLCASSSLTGTSAEKGTDTQYFGPGTRLTVL.

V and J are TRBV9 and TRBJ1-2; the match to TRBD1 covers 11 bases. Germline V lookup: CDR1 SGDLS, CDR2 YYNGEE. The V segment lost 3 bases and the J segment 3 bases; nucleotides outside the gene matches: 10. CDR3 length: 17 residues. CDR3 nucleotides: TGTGCCAGCAGCGACCGGGACAGGGGGGTTCATGACTATGGCTACACCTTC. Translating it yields CASSDRDRGVHDYGYTF.

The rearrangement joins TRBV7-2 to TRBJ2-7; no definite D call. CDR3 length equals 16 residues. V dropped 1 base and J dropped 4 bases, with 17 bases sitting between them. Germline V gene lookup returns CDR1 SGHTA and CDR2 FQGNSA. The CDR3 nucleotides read TGTGCCAGCAGCTTAGACAGCCGTATCACCCCATACGAGCAGTACTTC. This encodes CASSLDSRITPYEQYF. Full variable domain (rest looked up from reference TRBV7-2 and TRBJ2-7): GAGVSQSPSNKVTEKGKDVELRCDPISGHTALYWYRQSLGQGLEFLIYFQGNSAPDKSGLPSDRFSAERTGGSVSTLTIQRTQQEDSAVYLCASSLDSRITPYEQYFGPGTRLTVT.

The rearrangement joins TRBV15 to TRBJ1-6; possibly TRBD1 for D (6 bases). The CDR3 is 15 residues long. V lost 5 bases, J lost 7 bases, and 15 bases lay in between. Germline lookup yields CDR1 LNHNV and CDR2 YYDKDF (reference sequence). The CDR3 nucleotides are TGTGCCACCAGCGCCCAACAGGGTTCCAATTCACCCCTCCACTTT. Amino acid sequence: CATSAQQGSNSPLHF.

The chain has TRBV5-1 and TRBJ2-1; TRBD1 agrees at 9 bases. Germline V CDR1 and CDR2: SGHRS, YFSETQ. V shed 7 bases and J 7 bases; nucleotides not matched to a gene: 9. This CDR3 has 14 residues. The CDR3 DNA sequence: TGCGCCAGCGGCCTACAGACAGGGGGAAATGAGCAGTTCTTC. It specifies CASGLQTGGNEQFF.

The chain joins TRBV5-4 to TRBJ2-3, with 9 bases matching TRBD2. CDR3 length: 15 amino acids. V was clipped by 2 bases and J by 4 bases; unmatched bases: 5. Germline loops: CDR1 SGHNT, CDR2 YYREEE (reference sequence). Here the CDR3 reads CASSFAGGMADTQYF. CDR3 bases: TGTGCCAGCAGCTTCGCGGGGGGGATGGCAGATACGCAGTATTTT.

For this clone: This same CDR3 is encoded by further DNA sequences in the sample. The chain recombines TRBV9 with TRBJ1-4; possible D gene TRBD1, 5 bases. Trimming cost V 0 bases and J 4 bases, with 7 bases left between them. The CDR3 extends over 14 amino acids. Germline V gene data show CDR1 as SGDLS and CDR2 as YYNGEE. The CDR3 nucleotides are TGTGCCAGCAGCGTAGGCGGGGGTAATGAAAAACTGTTTTTT. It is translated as CASSVGGGNEKLFF.

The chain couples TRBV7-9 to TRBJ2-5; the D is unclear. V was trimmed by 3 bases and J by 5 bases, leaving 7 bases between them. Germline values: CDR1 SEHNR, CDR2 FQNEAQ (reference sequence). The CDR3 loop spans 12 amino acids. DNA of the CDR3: TGTGCCAGCAGCTTTAGCAGCGAGACCCAGTACTTC. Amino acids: CASSFSSETQYF.

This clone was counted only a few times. For the CDR3, the DNA is TGCGCCAGCAGCCAAGATGGGGGGGACAGGGGATTGTATACCTTC. Its protein product is CASSQDGGDRGLYTF. This chain joins TRBV4-1 and TRBJ1-2; 10 nucleotides line up with TRBD1. With 0 bases clipped from V and 14 bases from J, the junction kept 12 bases outside the gene matches. Germline V gives CDR1 MGHRA, CDR2 YSYEKL. The CDR3 is made up of 15 amino acids.

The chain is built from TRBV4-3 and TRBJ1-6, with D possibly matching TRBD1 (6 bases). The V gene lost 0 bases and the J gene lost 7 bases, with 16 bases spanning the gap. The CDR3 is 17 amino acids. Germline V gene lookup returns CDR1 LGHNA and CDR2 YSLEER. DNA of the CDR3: TGCGCCAGCAGCCAAGATTCAGGGGTCGTCCCAAATTCACCCCTCCACTTT. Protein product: CASSQDSGVVPNSPLHF.

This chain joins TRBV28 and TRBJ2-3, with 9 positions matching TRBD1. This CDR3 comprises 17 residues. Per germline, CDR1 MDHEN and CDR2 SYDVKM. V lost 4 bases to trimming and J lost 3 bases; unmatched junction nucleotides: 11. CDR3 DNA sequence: TGTGCCAGCAGTTCGACAGGGACAGGGAGAGGAACAGATACGCAGTATTTT. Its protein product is CASSSTGTGRGTDTQYF.

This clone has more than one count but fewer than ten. CDR3 residues: CASSKGTALAKNIQYF. The CDR3 nucleotides read TGTGCCAGCAGCAAAGGGACAGCCTTAGCCAAAAACATTCAGTACTTC. The chain uses TRBV6-6 and TRBJ2-4; TRBD1 aligns across 7 bases. CDR1 is MNHNY, CDR2 SVGAGI, per germline (reference sequence). V lost 6 bases and J lost 0; bases outside the gene matches: 8. The CDR3 spans 16 residues.

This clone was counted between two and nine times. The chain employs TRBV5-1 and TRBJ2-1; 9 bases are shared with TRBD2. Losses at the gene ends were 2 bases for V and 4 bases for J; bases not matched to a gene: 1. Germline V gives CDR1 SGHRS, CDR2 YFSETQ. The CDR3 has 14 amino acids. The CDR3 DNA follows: TGCGCCAGCAGCTTTCTAGCGGGGTACAATGAGCAGTTCTTC. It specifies CASSFLAGYNEQFF.

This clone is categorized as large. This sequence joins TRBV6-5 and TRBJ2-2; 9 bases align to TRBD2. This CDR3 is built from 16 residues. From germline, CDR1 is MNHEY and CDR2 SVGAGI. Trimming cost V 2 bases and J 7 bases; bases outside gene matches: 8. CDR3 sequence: CASSYGAGGVHGELFF. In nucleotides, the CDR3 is TGTGCCAGCAGTTACGGTGCGGGGGGGGTTCACGGGGAGCTGTTTTTT.

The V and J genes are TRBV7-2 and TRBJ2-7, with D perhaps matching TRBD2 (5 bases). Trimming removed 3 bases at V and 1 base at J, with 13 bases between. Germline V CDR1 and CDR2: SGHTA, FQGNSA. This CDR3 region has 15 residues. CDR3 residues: CASSLEPGGSYEQYF. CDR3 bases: TGTGCCAGCAGCTTGGAGCCCGGCGGGTCCTACGAGCAGTACTTC.

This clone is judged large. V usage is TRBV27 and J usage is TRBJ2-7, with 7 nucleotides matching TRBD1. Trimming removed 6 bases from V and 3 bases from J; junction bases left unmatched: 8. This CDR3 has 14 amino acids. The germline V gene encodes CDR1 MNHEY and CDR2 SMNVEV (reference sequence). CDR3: CASRQGQDYYEQYF. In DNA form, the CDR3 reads TGTGCCAGCAGGCAAGGACAGGATTACTACGAGCAGTACTTC.

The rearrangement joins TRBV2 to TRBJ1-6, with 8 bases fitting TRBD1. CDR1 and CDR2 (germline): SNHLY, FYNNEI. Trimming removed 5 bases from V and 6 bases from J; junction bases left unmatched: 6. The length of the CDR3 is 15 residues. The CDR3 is CASSSQGASNSPLHF. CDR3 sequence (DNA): TGTGCCAGCAGTTCTCAGGGGGCTAGTAATTCACCCCTCCACTTT.

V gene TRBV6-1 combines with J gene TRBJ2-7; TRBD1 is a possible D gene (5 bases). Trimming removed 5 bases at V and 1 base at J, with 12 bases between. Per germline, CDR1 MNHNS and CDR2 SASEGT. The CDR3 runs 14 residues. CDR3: CASSPQGASYEQYF. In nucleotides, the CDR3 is TGTGCCAGCAGTCCCCAGGGCGCTTCCTACGAGCAGTACTTC.